This T cell receptor (beta chain) stems from a study of T cells in Graves' hyperthyroidism and ophthalmopathy. Study context: Initial diagnosis, before any treatment, was when peripheral blood was collected.

Ophthalmopathy patients all had a Clinical Activity Score of at least 3, a NOSPECS grade of at least 4 and disease under 3 months old. Uncontrolled infection, other autoimmune disease, pregnancy or lactation barred patients from enrollment. Germline-derived CDR1 and CDR2 are PRHDT and FYEKMQ (reference sequence). The V end was cut by 5 bases, the J end by 0 bases, with 20 bases between. The CDR3 has 17 amino acids. This clonotype was recorded many times. Its cognate antigen is unknown. RNA transcripts yielded amplified TCR beta CDR3 regions. HTBI primers were the set used in a first-round RT-PCR of the TCR CDR3. In TCRdb, the multiplex PCR reads were re-called with MiXCR into one record per CDR3 protein. The table has hundreds of thousands of distinct CDR3 sequences, about 14% seen once; the top ten hold roughly an eighth. Study-wide results and limits: Blood also carried most thyroid clonotypes expanded above 0.001.

The source is a woman in her forties or fifties with Graves' ophthalmopathy. The V call is TRBV13, the J call TRBJ2-7; D gene ambiguous. The sequencing input was blood. Here the CDR3 DNA reads TGTGCCAGCAGCAAACGACCCGTGGTAGCCGACTCCTACGAGCAGTACTTC. The encoded protein is CASSKRPVVADSYEQYF. Combining the CDR3 with reference TRBV13 and TRBJ2-7 gives the whole variable domain AAGVIQSPRHLIKEKRETATLKCYPIPRHDTVYWYQQGPGQDPQFLISFYEKMQSDKGSIPDRFSAQQFSDYHSELNMSSLELGDSALYFCASSKRPVVADSYEQYFGPGTRLTVT.